This TCR beta chain was sequenced for a study of blood T cell repertoires in COVID-19. The V end lost 4 bases, the J end lost 6 bases, and 11 bases lay between the germline ends. The CDR3 runs to 13 residues. The germline gives CDR1 MRHNA, CDR2 SNTAGT. As originally analysed: Reference gene primer amplification yielded estimated nucleated cell counts. Data came from immunoSEQ multiplex PCR; TCRdb stores just in-frame clones and leaves some out. V and J calls and clone size are copied from that table; D and trimming were computed from the DNA. Among a few hundred thousand clones listed, less than 90% were seen once.

The TCR was taken from a middle-aged man with active or convalescent COVID-19. This sequence joins TRBV6-4 and TRBJ2-3, with D perhaps matching TRBD2 (5 bases). Specimen: peripheral blood. CDR3 nucleotides: TGTGCCAGCAGTGTACTAGGTTCGGATACGCAGTATTTT. Amino acids: CASSVLGSDTQYF.